The 19 T cell receptor beta chains reported below all come from one sample, sequenced in a study of blood T cells in healthy people across ages. A second PCR of roughly 7 to 11 cycles used a sample-barcoded 5' primer and a J-beta primer mix. TCRdb processed the 5' RACE reads anew with MiXCR; each CDR3 protein has one entry. The repertoire consists of 1.5 million to 2 million distinct CDR3 sequences, with 28% occurring once and the leading ten covering about 8%. Source material: blood. Receptors originate from a woman aged 25-40 years in good health.

This clonotype was picked up a small number of times. This chain joins TRBV7-9 and TRBJ1-2; D gene ambiguous. Germline lookup yields CDR1 SEHNR and CDR2 FQNEAQ (reference sequence). CDR3 length equals 15 residues. The V and J ends lost 0 bases and 3 bases respectively, with 11 bases between them. Written as DNA, the CDR3 is TGTGCCAGCAGCTTAGCGGGGATTCTCGACTATGGCTACACCTTC. It yields the protein CASSLAGILDYGYTF.

The sample holds many counts of this clonotype. The chain employs TRBV4-1 and TRBJ2-7; D is unresolved. Germline V CDR1 and CDR2: MGHRA, YSYEKL. The CDR3 loop spans 17 amino acids. The V end was cut by 4 bases, the J end by 0 bases, with 19 bases between. CDR3 in DNA: TGCGCCAGCAGCCCATACCCCGATTCGGTGGGCTCCTACGAGCAGTACTTC. Translating it yields CASSPYPDSVGSYEQYF.

The chain joins TRBV27 to TRBJ1-2; 9 bases match TRBD1. This CDR3 comprises 13 residues. V trimming: 11 bases; J trimming: 10 bases; junction bases outside the gene matches: 14. Germline assignment: CDR1 MNHEY and CDR2 SMNVEV (reference sequence). The CDR3 coding sequence is TGTGCCTCAGCCTGGGACAGGGTGAACCCCTACACCTTC. This translates into CASAWDRVNPYTF.

This clonotype was counted once. This chain connects TRBV20-1 to TRBJ2-7; 8 bases are shared with TRBD2. V shed 3 bases, J shed 7 bases, and the junction held 11 bases outside the gene matches. The CDR3 totals 14 residues. From germline, CDR1 is DFQATT and CDR2 SNEGSKA (reference sequence). The CDR3 region has the DNA TGCAGTGCTAGGGTCGGGGGGGCCATCAATGAGCAGTACTTC. Encoded protein: CSARVGGAINEQYF.

This clonotype was detected ten times or more. The chain joins TRBV18 to TRBJ1-1, with D perhaps TRBD1 (6 bases). V dropped 8 bases and J dropped 0 bases, with 13 bases sitting between them. Germline CDR1 reads KGHSH; CDR2 reads LQKENI. The CDR3 has 14 amino acids. CDR3 protein: CASSPDRMNTEAFF. The CDR3 DNA reads TGTGCCAGCAGCCCGGACAGAATGAACACTGAAGCTTTCTTT.

The chain recombines TRBV5-1 with TRBJ2-2; 11 nucleotides agree with TRBD2. V dropped 3 bases and J dropped 0; count of bases not matched to a gene: 7. CDR1 and CDR2 (germline): SGHRS, YFSETQ. This CDR3 comprises 18 residues. The CDR3 spells CASSYTSGGVANTGELFF. The CDR3 DNA reads TGCGCCAGCAGCTATACTAGCGGGGGAGTCGCGAACACCGGGGAGCTGTTTTTT. The variable domain in full, with the rest retrieved from reference TRBV5-1 and TRBJ2-2, is KAGVTQTPRYLIKTRGQQVTLSCSPISGHRSVSWYQQTPGQGLQFLFEYFSETQRNKGNFPGRFSGRQFSNSRSEMNVSTLELGDSALYLCASSYTSGGVANTGELFFGEGSRLTVL.

This clonotype has ten or more counts. The V call is TRBV7-7, the J call TRBJ2-7; TRBD2 might be the D (5 bases). The CDR3 runs 15 residues. The V end was cut by 6 bases, the J end by 4 bases, with 19 bases between. The germline V gene encodes CDR1 SSHAT and CDR2 FNYEAQ (reference sequence). The CDR3 spells CASRPPTGSSYEQYF. CDR3 nucleotide sequence: TGTGCCAGCAGACCACCGACGGGAAGCAGTTACGAGCAGTACTTC.

The rearrangement joins TRBV5-1 to TRBJ2-5, with 7 bases that match TRBD2. V gave up 0 bases and J gave up 1 base; unmatched junction bases: 9. There are 17 residues in the CDR3. The germline V gene encodes CDR1 SGHRS and CDR2 YFSETQ. CDR3 nucleotide sequence: TGCGCCAGCAGCTTGGTGGCTAGCGGAGCTTTCCAAGAGACCCAGTACTTC. It specifies CASSLVASGAFQETQYF.

V gene TRBV20-1 combines with J gene TRBJ2-7, with D tentatively TRBD2 (6 bases). CDR3 length equals 15 residues. The V end lost 3 bases, the J end lost 0 bases, and 15 bases lay between the germline ends. Germline V gene data show CDR1 as DFQATT and CDR2 as SNEGSKA (reference sequence). CDR3 protein: CSASLGSGSSYEQYF. CDR3 DNA sequence: TGCAGTGCTAGCCTGGGTAGCGGAAGCTCCTACGAGCAGTACTTC.

This clonotype was counted many times. This chain uses TRBV20-1 with TRBJ1-2, with unresolved D. The CDR3 covers 11 residues. Germline CDR1 DFQATT, CDR2 SNEGSKA (reference sequence). The V and J ends lost 1 base and 4 bases respectively, with 4 bases between them. DNA for the CDR3: TGCAGTGCTAGAGCCCCCTATGGCTACACCTTC. It yields the protein CSARAPYGYTF.

In its sample, this clonotype was seen a few times. The rearrangement links TRBV9 to TRBJ2-1, with D hard to call. The CDR3 sequence is 17 residues long. Germline V lookup: CDR1 SGDLS, CDR2 YYNGEE. Trimming cost V 0 bases and J 2 bases, with 15 bases left between them. CDR3 DNA: TGTGCCAGCAGCGTAGATCCGGCGCCGAAACCCTACAATGAGCAGTTCTTC. As protein: CASSVDPAPKPYNEQFF.

This clonotype was seen many times. A read error may account for a junction end that differs from germline. This chain links TRBV7-2 with TRBJ2-1; 7 bases line up with TRBD2. The germline V gene has CDR1 SGHTA and CDR2 FQGNSA. This CDR3 region has 15 residues. CDR3 loop: CASSLALAAYNEQFF. DNA for the CDR3: TGTGCCAGCAGTTTAGCGCTAGCGGCCTACAATGAGCAGTTCTTC.

The gene calls are TRBV3-1 and TRBJ1-3, with D unclear. Between the trimmed V and J ends, which lost 0 bases and 0 bases, there was a span of 6 bases. Germline CDR1 reads LGHDT; CDR2 reads YNNKEL (reference sequence). This CDR3 spans 15 amino acids. This chain's CDR3 is CASSQDGSSGNTIYF. CDR3 coding DNA: TGTGCCAGCAGCCAAGATGGGAGCTCTGGAAACACCATATATTTT.

J is TRBJ2-3 and V is TRBV7-2; tentative D call: TRBD2 (5 bases). The CDR3 is made up of 15 amino acids. Trimming stripped 6 bases from V and 0 bases from J, with 13 bases between. CDR1 and CDR2 from the germline V gene are SGHTA and FQGNSA. CDR3 region: CASSLRAESTDTQYF. In nucleotides, the CDR3 is TGTGCCAGCAGTCTACGAGCGGAGAGCACAGATACGCAGTATTTT.

The chain couples TRBV7-2 to TRBJ2-1, with D unclear. From germline, CDR1 is SGHTA and CDR2 FQGNSA. The CDR3 length is 12 residues. V dropped 6 bases and J dropped 9 bases, with 12 bases sitting between them. The chain's CDR3 is CASSQNPGEQFF. The CDR3, as DNA: TGTGCCAGCAGTCAAAATCCGGGTGAGCAGTTCTTC.

Concerning this clonotype itself: A read error may explain this, as a much larger clone is one base away. The chain employs TRBV24-1 and TRBJ2-3; D remains unclear. Per the germline V gene, CDR1 is KGHDR and CDR2 is SFDVKD. This CDR3 region has 15 residues. The CDR3 coding sequence is TGTGCCACCAGTGATTGGAACGGGCGGAGCGATACGCGGTATTTT. Translating it yields CATSDWNGRSDTRYF.

The J gene is TRBJ2-1, the V gene TRBV29-1; the D is unclear. CDR3 length equals 14 residues. Germline CDR1 is SQVTM and CDR2 is ANQGSEA. Trimming stripped 0 bases from V and 0 bases from J, with 6 bases between. The DNA of the CDR3 is TGCAGCGTTGAAGACGGATCCTCCTACAATGAGCAGTTCTTC. Translating it yields CSVEDGSSYNEQFF.

This clonotype was observed many times. V is TRBV6-5 and J is TRBJ2-4, with 13 bases fitting TRBD2. The CDR3 is made up of 16 amino acids. Trimming at V came to 7 bases and at J to 1 base, leaving 4 bases not matched to a gene. CDR1 and CDR2 (germline): MNHEY, SVGAGI. CDR3 bases: TGTGCCAGCAAACCGACTAGCGGGAGGGCCAAAAACATTCAGTACTTC. As protein: CASKPTSGRAKNIQYF.

There are a few counts of this clonotype. The V gene is TRBV6-1, the J gene TRBJ2-5, with a weak D call TRBD1 (5 bases). CDR3 length: 12 amino acids. CDR1 and CDR2 from the germline V gene are MNHNS and SASEGT. V dropped 2 bases and J dropped 5 bases, with 6 bases sitting between them. The CDR3 sequence is CASSENRETQYF. The CDR3, as DNA: TGTGCCAGCAGTGAAAACAGGGAGACCCAGTACTTC.